Presented here are 11 T cell receptor beta chains from one specimen sequenced in a study of cytomegalovirus exposure and HLA in healthy donors. It was with 60 Vbeta and 13 Jbeta primers that the PCR ran. Generated by immunoSEQ multiplex PCR, the TCRdb table keeps only in-frame clones and is missing some. Among about 93,000 clones listed, under 85% were seen once. The sample was PBMCs. These receptors all come from a middle-aged woman in good health and CMV-seronegative.

The V gene is TRBV18, the J gene TRBJ1-1; D is possibly TRBD1 (5 bases). This CDR3 is built from 12 residues. Trimming pared 3 bases from V and 5 bases from J, leaving 7 bases between. Germline assignment: CDR1 KGHSH and CDR2 LQKENI. CDR3 bases: TGTGCCAGCTCACCCCAGGGAACTGAAGCTTTCTTT. Protein: CASSPQGTEAFF.

This clone has only a few counts. The chain has TRBV6-5 and TRBJ1-1; D is uncertain. This CDR3 spans 16 amino acids. CDR1 is MNHEY and CDR2 is SVGAGI in the germline V gene. V lost 2 bases to trimming and J lost 0 bases, with 13 bases between them. The DNA for the CDR3 is TGTGCCAGCAGTTACGCCTTGACGGGGATGAACACTGAAGCTTTCTTT. Residues: CASSYALTGMNTEAFF.

V gene TRBV9 combines with J gene TRBJ2-2; D gene uncertain. With 0 bases removed from V and 7 bases from J, the gap between germline ends came to 4 bases. The CDR3 is made up of 12 amino acids. From germline, CDR1 is SGDLS and CDR2 YYNGEE. DNA for the CDR3: TGTGCCAGCAGCGTAGCAGACGGGGAGCTGTTTTTT. Its translation: CASSVADGELFF.

In this sample, this clone turned up a few times. The V and J genes are TRBV7-6 and TRBJ2-5, with 12 bases identical to TRBD2. The CDR3 contains 17 residues. The germline gives CDR1 SGHVS, CDR2 FNYEAQ. With V trimmed by 5 bases and J by 2 bases, 9 bases remained unmatched. Here the CDR3 DNA reads TGTGCCAGCAGCGGACGACTAGCGGGAGCGCGTCAAGAGACCCAGTACTTC. Translating gives CASSGRLAGARQETQYF.

The chain uses TRBV5-1 and TRBJ1-5, with 10 positions matching TRBD1. Germline loops: CDR1 SGHRS, CDR2 YFSETQ. This CDR3 has 14 residues. J was trimmed by 5 bases and V by 4 bases; bases with no gene match: 3. CDR3 DNA sequence: TGCGCCAGCAGCACCGGACAGGGGGATCAGCCCCAGCATTTT. Encoded protein: CASSTGQGDQPQHF.

The chain couples TRBV29-1 to TRBJ1-2; TRBD1 matches at 8 bases. This CDR3 region has 11 residues. Germline V lookup: CDR1 SQVTM, CDR2 ANQGSEA. The CDR3: CSPGGEGGYTF. Written as DNA, the CDR3 is TGCAGTCCAGGGGGCGAGGGTGGCTACACCTTC.

The chain is built from TRBV7-6 and TRBJ2-6, with 14 bases aligning to TRBD2. Germline V gives CDR1 SGHVS, CDR2 FNYEAQ. The CDR3 has 19 amino acids. After removal of 5 bases from V and 4 bases from J, the junction contained 10 bases not matched to a gene. CDR3 sequence reads: CASSKTGTSGRGGANVLTF. As DNA, the CDR3 is TGTGCCAGCAGCAAAACCGGGACTAGCGGGAGAGGCGGGGCCAACGTCCTGACTTTC.

The chain carries TRBV28 and TRBJ1-1; a possible D gene is TRBD1 (5 bases). Deletions cut 3 bases from V and 3 bases from J, with 11 bases between. Germline CDR1 reads MDHEN; CDR2 reads SYDVKM. The CDR3 has 14 residues. CDR3 DNA: TGTGCCAGCAGTTTCGGGGGGTGGGACACTGAAGCTTTCTTT. Translation gives CASSFGGWDTEAFF.

The V and J genes are TRBV2 and TRBJ2-7; D perhaps matches TRBD2 (6 bases). CDR3 length: 15 amino acids. V shed 3 bases and J shed 3 bases, with 15 bases lying between them. In germline, CDR1 is SNHLY, CDR2 FYNNEI. As DNA, the CDR3 is TGTGCCAGCAGTGAGCGAGCGGGTGTGATCTACGAGCAGTACTTC. As protein: CASSERAGVIYEQYF.

The rearrangement uses TRBV28 and TRBJ1-1; 12 nucleotides align to TRBD1. CDR1 and CDR2 from the germline V gene are MDHEN and SYDVKM. This CDR3 has 18 residues. V shed 5 bases and J 1 base; nucleotides not matched to a gene: 11. CDR3 region: CASSGSPGQGAKNTEAFF. DNA for the CDR3: TGTGCCAGCAGTGGCTCCCCGGGACAGGGGGCGAAGAACACTGAAGCTTTCTTT.

V is TRBV5-1 and J is TRBJ2-7, with 7 bases lining up with TRBD2. The CDR3 is 12 amino acids. CDR1 and CDR2 (germline): SGHRS, YFSETQ. V gave up 0 bases and J gave up 9 bases; unmatched junction bases: 3. CDR3 in amino acids: CASSLGEGGQYF. In DNA, the CDR3 is TGCGCCAGCAGCTTGGGGGAGGGCGGGCAGTACTTC.